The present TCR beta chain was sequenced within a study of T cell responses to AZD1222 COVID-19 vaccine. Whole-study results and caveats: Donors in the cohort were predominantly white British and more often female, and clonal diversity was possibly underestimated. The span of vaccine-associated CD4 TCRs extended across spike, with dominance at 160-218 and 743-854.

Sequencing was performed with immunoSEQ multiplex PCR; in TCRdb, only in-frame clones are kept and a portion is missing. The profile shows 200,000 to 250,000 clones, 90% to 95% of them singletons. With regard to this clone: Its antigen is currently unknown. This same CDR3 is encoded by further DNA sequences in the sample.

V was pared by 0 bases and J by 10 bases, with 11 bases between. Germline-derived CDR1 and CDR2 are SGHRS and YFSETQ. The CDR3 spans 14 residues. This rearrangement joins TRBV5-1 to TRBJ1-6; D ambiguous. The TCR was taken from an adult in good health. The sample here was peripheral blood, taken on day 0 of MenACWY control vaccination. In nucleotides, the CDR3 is TGCGCCAGCAGCTTGGAGGGCATTGGGTCACCCCTCCACTTT. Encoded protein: CASSLEGIGSPLHF.